The T cell receptor beta chain described here comes from a study of cytomegalovirus exposure and HLA in healthy donors. The PCR ran on 60 Vbeta and 13 Jbeta primers. Sequencing used immunoSEQ multiplex PCR; TCRdb keeps in-frame clones, though not all of them. The sample includes 140,000 or so clones. Germline loops: CDR1 LNHDA, CDR2 SQIVND (reference sequence). This CDR3 spans 18 amino acids. The ends were cut back, 1 base at V and 4 bases at J, with 20 bases in the middle. This sequence joins TRBV19 and TRBJ2-1; maybe TRBD1 (6 bases). Sample: PBMCs. This receptor was identified in a male donor in good health and CMV-seronegative. The CDR3 DNA sequence: TGTGCCAGTAGTATAGTCGCCGTGGGGGTTACAGGGTACAATGAGCAGTTCTTC. Protein sequence: CASSIVAVGVTGYNEQFF.